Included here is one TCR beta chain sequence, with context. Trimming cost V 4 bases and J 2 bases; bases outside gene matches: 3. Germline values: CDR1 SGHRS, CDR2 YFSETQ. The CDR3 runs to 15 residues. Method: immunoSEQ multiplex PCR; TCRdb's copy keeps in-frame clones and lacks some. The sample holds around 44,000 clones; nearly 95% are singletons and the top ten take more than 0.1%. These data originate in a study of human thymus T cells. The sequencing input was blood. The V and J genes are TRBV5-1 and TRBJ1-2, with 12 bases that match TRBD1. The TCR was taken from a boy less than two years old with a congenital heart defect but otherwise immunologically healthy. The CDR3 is CASSPGQGANYGYTF. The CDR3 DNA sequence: TGCGCCAGCAGCCCGGGACAGGGGGCCAACTATGGCTACACCTTC.